This T cell receptor (beta chain) was identified during a study of T-cell reconstitution after alpha-beta-depleted transplantation in children. TCRbeta library preparation incorporated unique molecular identifiers. Via MiXCR, TCRdb re-called the PCR reads, giving one row per CDR3 protein. The data contain over 400,000 distinct CDR3 sequences, 43% of them singletons. This CDR3 has 15 amino acids. Deletions cut 3 bases from V and 4 bases from J, with 16 bases between. Germline-derived CDR1 and CDR2 are LNHDA and SQIVND (reference sequence). The material was PBMCs, obtained before TCRalphabeta/CD19-depleted stem cell transplant. This clonotype was obtained from a girl aged 2 to 9 with aplastic anemia, due to receive a stem cell transplant. This chain uses TRBV19 with TRBJ2-7, with TRBD2 as a possible D gene (6 bases). CDR3 nucleotides: TGTGCCAGTAGTATTTTCGGGAGAAGGGGATACGAGCAGTACTTC. Amino acids: CASSIFGRRGYEQYF.